The 26 T cell receptor beta chains presented below share a single source sample, sequenced in a study of blood T cell repertoires in COVID-19. Sequencing used immunoSEQ multiplex PCR; TCRdb keeps in-frame clones, though not all of them. The sample carries roughly 180,000 clones, roughly 87% recorded once. The source material was PBMCs or T cells enriched from blood (not recorded which). Receptors originate from a man aged 50 to 60 who had recovered from COVID-19.

The genes are TRBV19 and TRBJ1-1; D is perhaps TRBD1 (5 bases). CDR1 and CDR2 (germline): LNHDA, SQIVND (reference sequence). Trimming took 0 bases from V and 1 from J, leaving 9 bases between them. This CDR3 is built from 15 residues. Here the CDR3 DNA reads TGTGCCAGTAGTATAGACCAGGGAACGAACACTGAAGCTTTCTTT. Translated: CASSIDQGTNTEAFF.

A few counts support this clone. J is TRBJ2-3 and V is TRBV27; no clear D gene. The CDR3 has 13 amino acids. Trimming pared 4 bases from V and 1 base from J, leaving 6 bases between. Germline V gene data show CDR1 as MNHEY and CDR2 as SMNVEV (reference sequence). CDR3 coding DNA: TGTGCCAGCAGTTCAACAGGCACAGATACGCAGTATTTT. Protein sequence: CASSSTGTDTQYF.

This chain links TRBV27 with TRBJ2-7, with TRBD1 identical over 8 bases. Germline V CDR1 and CDR2: MNHEY, SMNVEV (reference sequence). This CDR3 has 13 amino acids. The trim removed 6 bases at V and 8 bases at J, leaving 9 bases unmatched. The CDR3 protein is CASSPGTGLKQYF. The CDR3 nucleotides read TGTGCCAGCAGCCCCGGGACAGGCCTCAAGCAGTACTTC.

The chain recombines TRBV3-1 (or the pseudogene TRBV3-2) with TRBJ2-1; the D gene is possibly TRBD2 (5 bases). The V end was cut by 2 bases, the J end by 2 bases, with 10 bases between. CDR1 LGHDT and CDR2 YNNKEL come from the germline V gene (reference sequence). The CDR3 spans 15 residues. CDR3 nucleotides: TGTGCCAGCAGCCAAAGAGGGAAAACCTACAATGAGCAGTTCTTC. Translating it yields CASSQRGKTYNEQFF.

V usage is TRBV2 and J usage is TRBJ1-5, with unresolved D. CDR3 length equals 14 residues. Looked up from germline, CDR1 is SNHLY and CDR2 is FYNNEI. The V end was cut by 8 bases, the J end by 2 bases, with 13 bases between. In DNA, the CDR3 is TGTGCCAGCGCTAGCCGGGTGGGCAATCAGCCCCAGCATTTT. It encodes CASASRVGNQPQHF.

The V call is TRBV10-3, the J call TRBJ2-7; D not resolved. CDR1 is ENHRY and CDR2 is SYGVKD in the germline V gene. The CDR3 contains 12 residues. Trimming cost V 10 bases and J 1 base, with 11 bases left between them. The CDR3 nucleotides are TGTGCCACCACGAGTAGTTCCTACGAGCAGTACTTC. Its protein is CATTSSSYEQYF.

The chain joins TRBV7-9 to TRBJ2-3; weak D call: TRBD1 (6 bases). Germline loops: CDR1 SEHNR, CDR2 FQNEAQ (reference sequence). The CDR3 sequence is 16 residues long. V shed 6 bases and J shed 4 bases, with 20 bases lying between them. CDR3: CASRTDSPGYSDTQYF. In nucleotides, the CDR3 is TGTGCCAGCAGGACGGACAGTCCGGGTTATTCAGATACGCAGTATTTT.

The gene calls are TRBV2 and TRBJ2-7, with TRBD1 matching over 11 bases. Germline assignment: CDR1 SNHLY and CDR2 FYNNEI. The CDR3 runs 14 residues. The ends lost 7 bases at V and 6 bases at J; junction bases unmatched: 8. CDR3 coding DNA: TGTGCCAGCACCCCGGGACAGGGGGGAGGCGAGCAGTACTTC. It translates to CASTPGQGGGEQYF. The full variable domain, completed using reference TRBV2 and TRBJ2-7, is EPEVTQTPSHQVTQMGQEVILRCVPISNHLYFYWYRQILGQKVEFLVSFYNNEISEKSEIFDDQFSVERPDGSNFTLKIRSTKLEDSAMYFCASTPGQGGGEQYFGPGTRLTVT.

V is TRBV19 and J is TRBJ2-3; TRBD2 matches 12 bases. The V gene's germline CDR1 is LNHDA and CDR2 SQIVND (reference sequence). The CDR3 has 14 residues. With 8 bases clipped from V and 5 bases from J, the junction kept 5 bases outside the gene matches. CDR3 DNA: TGTGCCAGTTCCGAACTAGCGGGGGGAGATACGCAGTATTTT. This gives the protein CASSELAGGDTQYF.

This rearrangement joins TRBV29-1 to TRBJ2-3, with D maybe TRBD1 (6 bases). The CDR3 sequence is 14 residues long. V gave up 6 bases and J gave up 3 bases, with 16 bases separating them. The germline CDR1 and CDR2 sequences are SQVTM and ANQGSEA. The CDR3: CSVARRGITDTQYF. The CDR3 nucleotides read TGCAGCGTCGCCCGCAGGGGAATTACAGATACGCAGTATTTT.

The chain has TRBV14 and TRBJ2-7, with TRBD1 identical over 8 bases. This CDR3 comprises 17 residues. Trimming took 0 bases from V and 7 from J; bases not matched to a gene: 14. From germline, CDR1 is SGHDN and CDR2 FVKESK. CDR3 in DNA: TGTGCCAGCAGCCAAGACACCTGGACAGGGATCTACTGGGAGCAGTACTTC. Translated, it gives CASSQDTWTGIYWEQYF.

The rearrangement uses TRBV7-9 and TRBJ2-3; the match to TRBD2 covers 10 bases. CDR1 and CDR2 from the germline V gene are SEHNR and FQNEAQ (reference sequence). Unmatched junction bases numbered 3, after V lost 4 bases and J lost 2 bases. The CDR3 has 15 residues. CDR3 sequence (DNA): TGTGCCAGCAGCTCCCTAGCGGGAGTCACAGATACGCAGTATTTT. Its translation is CASSSLAGVTDTQYF.

This rearrangement joins TRBV6-5 to TRBJ1-6; 10 nucleotides align to TRBD1. With 4 bases clipped from V and 11 bases from J, the junction kept 5 bases outside the gene matches. This CDR3 has 14 residues. Germline V gene lookup returns CDR1 MNHEY and CDR2 SVGAGI. CDR3 DNA sequence: TGTGCCAGCAGTTCCTGGGACAGGGGTACACCCCTCCACTTT. It encodes CASSSWDRGTPLHF.

The table lists this clone with a few counts. The chain uses TRBV5-1 and TRBJ2-7, with TRBD2 matching over 13 bases. The germline V gene encodes CDR1 SGHRS and CDR2 YFSETQ. The CDR3 consists of 15 residues. V lost 4 bases to trimming and J lost 0 bases; unmatched junction nucleotides: 1. The CDR3 bases are TGCGCCAGCAGCAGACTAGCGGGAGGCTCCTACGAGCAGTACTTC. Translation gives CASSRLAGGSYEQYF. The whole variable domain, filled in from reference TRBV5-1 and TRBJ2-7, reads KAGVTQTPRYLIKTRGQQVTLSCSPISGHRSVSWYQQTPGQGLQFLFEYFSETQRNKGNFPGRFSGRQFSNSRSEMNVSTLELGDSALYLCASSRLAGGSYEQYFGPGTRLTVT.

The J gene is TRBJ2-3, the V gene TRBV4-1; D may be TRBD2 (6 bases). This CDR3 has 15 amino acids. Germline-derived CDR1 and CDR2 are MGHRA and YSYEKL. Trimming removed 1 base from V and 3 bases from J, with 11 bases in between. The CDR3 region is CASSQGGGTTDTQYF. The CDR3 coding sequence is TGCGCCAGCAGCCAAGGTGGAGGGACGACAGATACGCAGTATTTT.

DNA for the CDR3: TGTGCCAGCAGCCCCGGGCGGGGGCTGGGCAATGAGCAGTTCTTC. As protein: CASSPGRGLGNEQFF. The chain has TRBV11-3 and TRBJ2-1; maybe TRBD2 (7 bases). The CDR3 covers 15 residues. V lost 5 bases and J 6 bases, leaving 17 bases between the germline ends. CDR1 and CDR2 (germline): SGHNT, YENEEA. Full variable domain (missing parts from reference TRBV11-3 and TRBJ2-1): EAGVVQSPRYKIIEKKQPVAFWCNPISGHNTLYWYLQNLGQGPELLIRYENEEAVDDSQLPKDRFSAERLKGVDSTLKIQPAELGDSAVYLCASSPGRGLGNEQFFGPGTRLTVL.

V usage is TRBV4-1 and J usage is TRBJ2-1; weak D call: TRBD2 (5 bases). The CDR3 has 15 amino acids. Germline assignment: CDR1 MGHRA and CDR2 YSYEKL. V dropped 0 bases and J dropped 2 bases, with 8 bases sitting between them. DNA for the CDR3: TGCGCCAGCAGCCAAGATGAGGGAGCCTACAATGAGCAGTTCTTC. This codes for CASSQDEGAYNEQFF.

The rearrangement links TRBV5-1 to TRBJ2-3, with 10 bases lining up with TRBD2. The CDR3 covers 17 residues. Germline V gene data show CDR1 as SGHRS and CDR2 as YFSETQ. The ends lost 0 bases at V and 0 bases at J; junction bases unmatched: 4. CDR3 sequence: CASSLEASGGSTDTQYF. The CDR3, as DNA: TGCGCCAGCAGCTTGGAAGCTAGCGGGGGTAGCACAGATACGCAGTATTTT.

In its sample, this clone was seen once. V and J are TRBV10-3 and TRBJ2-3; TRBD2 matches 9 bases. The junction had 10 bases not matched to a gene; V was cut back by 4 bases and J by 5 bases. This CDR3 region has 16 residues. In germline, CDR1 is ENHRY, CDR2 SYGVKD. In nucleotides, the CDR3 is TGTGCCATCAGTGTCGGGACTAGCTCGGGGGTAGATACGCAGTATTTT. It specifies CAISVGTSSGVDTQYF.

This rearrangement joins TRBV7-8 to TRBJ2-5; 10 bases are shared with TRBD1. CDR1 and CDR2 (germline): SGHVS, FQNEAQ. The junction had 12 bases not matched to a gene; V was cut back by 6 bases and J by 5 bases. The CDR3 length is 16 residues. The CDR3 nucleotides read TGTGCCAGCAGGCCACCCGGGGACAGGGGTTTCGAGACCCAGTACTTC. Translation: CASRPPGDRGFETQYF.

The J gene is TRBJ1-1, the V gene TRBV5-8; 10 positions agree with TRBD1. The CDR3 spans 15 residues. After removal of 2 bases from V and 1 base from J, the junction contained 2 bases not matched to a gene. Germline V CDR1 and CDR2: SGHTS, YDEGEE. The CDR3 region is CASSFGTGANTEAFF. As DNA, the CDR3 is TGTGCCAGCAGCTTTGGGACAGGGGCGAACACTGAAGCTTTCTTT.

The V and J genes are TRBV3-1 (or the pseudogene TRBV3-2) and TRBJ2-1; D may be TRBD2 (6 bases). Germline CDR1 and CDR2: LGHDT and YNNKEL (reference sequence). The CDR3 spans 13 residues. V lost 4 bases, J lost 11 bases, and 15 bases lay in between. The CDR3 nucleotides are TGTGCCAGCAGCCTCCGAACGGGGGAGAAGCAGTTCTTC. Protein: CASSLRTGEKQFF.

This clone was found a few times. This rearrangement joins TRBV6-5 to TRBJ1-6, with a possible D match to TRBD1 (6 bases). This CDR3 is built from 14 residues. Germline-derived CDR1 and CDR2 are MNHEY and SVGAGI. Trimming removed 8 bases from V and 7 bases from J, with 15 bases in between. The CDR3 loop is CASGGGPGNSPLHF. CDR3 sequence (DNA): TGTGCCAGCGGGGGGGGGCCCGGAAATTCACCCCTCCACTTT.

This rearrangement joins TRBV5-1 to TRBJ2-1; 7 bases are a match to TRBD1. This CDR3 region has 16 residues. Germline V CDR1 and CDR2: SGHRS, YFSETQ. The trim removed 3 bases at V and 6 bases at J, leaving 12 bases unmatched. The chain's CDR3 is CASSYRQGGGFNEQFF. The CDR3 bases are TGCGCCAGCAGCTATCGACAGGGCGGAGGCTTCAATGAGCAGTTCTTC.

The genes are TRBV4-1 and TRBJ1-4; 7 bases align to TRBD1. V was clipped by 5 bases and J by 4 bases; unmatched bases: 7. Germline CDR1 and CDR2: MGHRA and YSYEKL. The CDR3 sequence is 15 residues long. CDR3: CASSSRQGVNEKLFF. CDR3 nucleotide sequence: TGCGCCAGCAGCTCTCGACAGGGAGTTAATGAAAAACTGTTTTTT.

This chain uses TRBV27 with TRBJ2-1; D ambiguous. CDR1 MNHEY and CDR2 SMNVEV come from the germline V gene (reference sequence). The ends were cut back, 5 bases at V and 5 bases at J, with 10 bases in the middle. The CDR3 is 13 residues long. CDR3 bases: TGTGCCAGCAGTCTGAGAGGAAACAATGAGCAGTTCTTC. It specifies CASSLRGNNEQFF.